The clone carrying this T cell receptor (beta chain) was seen a handful of times. Clones were read by immunoSEQ multiplex PCR, and TCRdb kept only the in-frame ones, dropping some. The sample yields tens of thousands of clones, around nine tenths seen once. The CDR3 covers 14 residues. V dropped 1 base and J dropped 6 bases, with 12 bases sitting between them. The germline V gene has CDR1 SNHLY and CDR2 FYNNEI. The data derive from a study of OX40 agonist ivuxolimab in advanced cancers. Study summary: Across the patients, intravenous ivuxolimab was delivered every 2 weeks at 0.01 to 10 mg/kg.

The receptor was isolated from an adult with an advanced solid tumor such as melanoma, head and neck, liver or kidney cancer. Sample: CD4+ or CD8+ T cells sorted from blood, taken in a trial of the OX40 agonist ivuxolimab. The chain is built from TRBV2 and TRBJ1-2, with D perhaps matching TRBD1 (5 bases). CDR3 bases: TGTGCCAGCAGTGAAGGGAGGGGAGTGGATGGCTACACCTTC. Protein sequence: CASSEGRGVDGYTF.